What follows is one TCR beta chain and its context. The data were taken from a study of T cell responses to AZD1222 COVID-19 vaccine. The method was immunoSEQ multiplex PCR; TCRdb's version includes in-frame clones alone and lacks a portion of them. The sample lists around 180,000 clones, over 75% occurring once. Source: peripheral blood, taken on day 0 of AZD1222 vaccination. This TCR was sampled from an adult in good health.

The CDR3 DNA reads TGCGCCAGCAGCTTGGCGTCAAGGGGACCGGAGCATGAAAAACTGTTTTTT. Translation gives CASSLASRGPEHEKLFF. The chain links TRBV5-1 to TRBJ1-4, with D maybe TRBD1 (5 bases). The CDR3 sequence is 17 residues long. Trimming removed 0 bases at V and 6 bases at J, with 18 bases between. Germline CDR1 is SGHRS and CDR2 is YFSETQ.